These 14 T cell receptor beta chains were sequenced from one sample in a study of control samples from healthy donors and cancer patients. Produced via immunoSEQ multiplex PCR; TCRdb's table is partial and in-frame only. Of roughly 160,000 clones listed, roughly 94% are singletons. The source material was PBMCs. The receptors derive from a man aged 60 to 75 with colorectal cancer.

This chain joins TRBV24-1 and TRBJ2-5, with D possibly TRBD2 on 6 matching bases. Trimming pared 4 bases from V and 7 bases from J, leaving 18 bases between. In germline, CDR1 is KGHDR, CDR2 SFDVKD. The CDR3 is 15 amino acids. CDR3 sequence: CATSDTTRLQGTQYF. CDR3 sequence (DNA): TGTGCCACCAGTGACACGACTAGGCTCCAGGGGACCCAGTACTTC.

The genes are TRBV18 and TRBJ1-4; D remains ambiguous. Trimming stripped 4 bases from V and 4 bases from J, with 4 bases between. Germline V gene lookup returns CDR1 KGHSH and CDR2 LQKENI. The CDR3 is 12 residues long. In nucleotides, the CDR3 is TGTGCCAGCTCACTACTTAATGAAAAACTGTTTTTT. It specifies CASSLLNEKLFF.

The rearrangement uses TRBV7-2 and TRBJ1-2; 8 bases align to TRBD1. The CDR3 has 15 residues. V trimming: 5 bases; J trimming: 4 bases; junction bases outside the gene matches: 9. Germline CDR1 is SGHTA and CDR2 is FQGNSA. CDR3 protein: CASSLGQGPLYGYTF. The CDR3, as DNA: TGTGCCAGCAGCCTCGGACAGGGCCCCCTCTATGGCTACACCTTC.

The V and J genes are TRBV3-1 (or the pseudogene TRBV3-2) and TRBJ1-2, with TRBD1 as a possible D gene (5 bases). V shed 0 bases and J shed 7 bases, with 9 bases lying between them. CDR3 size: 13 residues. The germline V gene encodes CDR1 LGHDT and CDR2 YNNKEL (reference sequence). The CDR3 region has the DNA TGTGCCAGCAGCCAAGATCTAGGGGTTGGCTACACCTTC. Its protein product is CASSQDLGVGYTF.

The chain is built from TRBV4-1 and TRBJ2-5; 9 nucleotides align to TRBD2. The CDR3 runs to 14 residues. V dropped 1 base and J dropped 5; count of bases not matched to a gene: 2. Germline loops: CDR1 MGHRA, CDR2 YSYEKL. The CDR3 spells CASSQGRGGETQYF. The CDR3 DNA is TGCGCCAGCAGCCAAGGGCGGGGGGGTGAGACCCAGTACTTC.

The chain joins TRBV6-6 to TRBJ1-2; no firm D call. This CDR3 region has 13 residues. Trimming left V 5 bases short and J 4 bases short, with 11 bases between. Germline CDR1 and CDR2: MNHNY and SVGAGI (reference sequence). The CDR3 DNA reads TGTGCCAGCAGTGCCGAGGCCGCCTATGGCTACACCTTC. As protein: CASSAEAAYGYTF.

This rearrangement joins TRBV4-1 to TRBJ1-4; TRBD1 matches 7 bases. CDR3 length equals 15 residues. In germline, CDR1 is MGHRA, CDR2 YSYEKL. The J segment lost 7 bases and the V segment lost 1 base, leaving 6 bases of the junction unmatched. The CDR3 region is CASSQGQGEGEKLFF. CDR3 coding DNA: TGCGCCAGCAGCCAAGGACAGGGTGAGGGTGAAAAACTGTTTTTT.

This clone was detected only once. V usage is TRBV3-1 (or the pseudogene TRBV3-2) and J usage is TRBJ2-1; either TRBD1 or TRBD2 may fit D (6 bases each). Trimming cost V 0 bases and J 6 bases, with 12 bases left between them. The CDR3 loop spans 15 amino acids. CDR1 and CDR2 from the germline V gene are LGHDT and YNNKEL (reference sequence). CDR3 amino acids: CASSQDISGANEQFF. The CDR3 DNA follows: TGTGCCAGCAGCCAAGATATCTCGGGGGCCAATGAGCAGTTCTTC.

This clone was counted a single time. The CDR3 sequence: CASSLGLIQHF. CDR3 nucleotide sequence: TGTGCCAGCAGTTTGGGACTAATCCAGCATTTT. The chain combines TRBV28 with TRBJ1-5, with D possibly being TRBD1 (5 bases). The V end lost 3 bases, the J end lost 12 bases, and 9 bases lay between the germline ends. The V gene's germline CDR1 is MDHEN and CDR2 SYDVKM. This CDR3 has 11 amino acids.

The rearrangement joins TRBV10-1 to TRBJ1-1; D is unclear. The V end lost 0 bases, the J end lost 1 base, and 6 bases lay between the germline ends. Germline lookup yields CDR1 WNHNN and CDR2 SYGVQD (reference sequence). The length of the CDR3 is 14 residues. The CDR3 nucleotides are TGCGCCAGCAGTGAGTCAACGAGGAACACTGAAGCTTTCTTT. Residues: CASSESTRNTEAFF.

The chain employs TRBV27 and TRBJ2-7, with TRBD1 matching 7 bases. After removal of 5 bases from V and 2 bases from J, the junction contained 9 bases not matched to a gene. The CDR3 is 15 residues long. Germline assignment: CDR1 MNHEY and CDR2 SMNVEV (reference sequence). The CDR3 protein is CASSPLGQATYEQYF. The CDR3, as DNA: TGTGCCAGCAGTCCACTAGGACAGGCGACCTACGAGCAGTACTTC.

The chain is built from TRBV7-2 and TRBJ1-5; D is unclear. Trimming shortened V by 0 bases and J by 5 bases, and 11 bases separated the two germline ends. CDR1 and CDR2 (germline): SGHTA, FQGNSA. This CDR3 region has 15 residues. CDR3 region: CASSLAGRSDQPQHF. CDR3 in DNA: TGTGCCAGCAGCTTAGCTGGCAGGAGCGATCAGCCCCAGCATTTT.

The chain combines TRBV6-1 with TRBJ1-3; D is possibly TRBD1 (6 bases). The germline CDR1 and CDR2 sequences are MNHNS and SASEGT. Trimming removed 0 bases from V and 2 bases from J, with 11 bases in between. The CDR3 is 16 residues long. This chain's CDR3 is CASSEAGGATGNTIYF. The DNA for the CDR3 is TGTGCCAGCAGTGAAGCGGGGGGGGCGACTGGAAACACCATATATTTT.

A note on this clone: Germline is not matched at one junction end, which may reflect a read error. The chain links TRBV2 to TRBJ1-2, with 7 bases identical to TRBD1. Per germline, CDR1 SNHLY and CDR2 FYNNEI. This CDR3 comprises 13 residues. The CDR3 sequence: CASSEGGYYGYTF. In nucleotides, the CDR3 is TGTGCCAGCAGCGAAGGGGGCTACTATGGCTACACCTTC.